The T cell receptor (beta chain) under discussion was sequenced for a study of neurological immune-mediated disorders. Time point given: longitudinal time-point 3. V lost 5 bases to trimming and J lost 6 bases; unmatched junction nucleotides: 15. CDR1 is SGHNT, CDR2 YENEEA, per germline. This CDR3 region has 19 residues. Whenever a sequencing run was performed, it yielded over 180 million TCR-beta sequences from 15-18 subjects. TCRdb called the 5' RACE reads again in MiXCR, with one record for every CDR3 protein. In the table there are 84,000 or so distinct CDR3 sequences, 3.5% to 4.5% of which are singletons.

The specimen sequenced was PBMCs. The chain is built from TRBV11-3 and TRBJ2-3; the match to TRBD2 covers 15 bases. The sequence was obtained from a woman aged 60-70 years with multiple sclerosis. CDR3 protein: CASSPGTSGGPHTMDTQYF. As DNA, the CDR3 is TGTGCCAGCAGCCCCGGGACTAGCGGGGGGCCCCACACCATGGATACGCAGTATTTT. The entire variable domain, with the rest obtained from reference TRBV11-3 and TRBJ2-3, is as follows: EAGVVQSPRYKIIEKKQPVAFWCNPISGHNTLYWYLQNLGQGPELLIRYENEEAVDDSQLPKDRFSAERLKGVDSTLKIQPAELGDSAVYLCASSPGTSGGPHTMDTQYFGPGTRLTVL.